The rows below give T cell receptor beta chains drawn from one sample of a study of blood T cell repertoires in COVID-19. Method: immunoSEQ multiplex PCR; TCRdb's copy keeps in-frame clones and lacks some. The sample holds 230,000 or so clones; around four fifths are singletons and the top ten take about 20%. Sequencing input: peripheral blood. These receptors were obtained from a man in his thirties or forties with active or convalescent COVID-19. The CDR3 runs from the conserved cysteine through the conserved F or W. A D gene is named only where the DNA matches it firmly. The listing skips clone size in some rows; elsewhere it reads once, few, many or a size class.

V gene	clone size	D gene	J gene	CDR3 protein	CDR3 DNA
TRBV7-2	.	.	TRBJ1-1	CASSLYSRRDTEAFF	TGTGCCAGCAGCTTGTACTCCAGACGGGACACTGAAGCTTTCTTT
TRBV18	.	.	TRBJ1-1	CASSPLCEAFF	TGTGCCAGCTCACCCCTCTGTGAAGCTTTCTTT
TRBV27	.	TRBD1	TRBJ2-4	CASGDRTIPLLYF	TGTGCCAGCGGGGACAGAACTATCCCTCTCCTTTACTTC
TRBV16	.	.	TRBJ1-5	CASSQTPGLNSNQPQHF	TGTGCCAGCAGCCAAACCCCTGGGCTGAATAGCAATCAGCCCCAGCATTTT
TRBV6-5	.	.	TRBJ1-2	CASSYRGRQHYGYTF	TGTGCCAGCAGTTATAGGGGCAGACAGCACTATGGCTACACCTTC
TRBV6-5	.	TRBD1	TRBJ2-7	CASSPQGAISYEQYF	TGTGCCAGCAGTCCCCAGGGGGCTATCTCCTACGAGCAGTACTTC
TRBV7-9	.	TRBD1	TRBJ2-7	CASSCSGTGCYEQYF	TGTGCCAGCAGCTGCTCCGGGACAGGGTGCTACGAGCAGTACTTC
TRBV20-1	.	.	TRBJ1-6	CSASGVGGLFSPLHF	TGCAGTGCTAGTGGGGTCGGGGGTTTGTTTTCACCCCTCCACTTT
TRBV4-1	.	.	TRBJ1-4	CASARMGGRNEKLFF	TGCGCCAGCGCAAGGATGGGGGGACGTAATGAAAAACTGTTTTTT
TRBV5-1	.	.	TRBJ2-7	CASSLVAGSSYEQYF	TGCGCCAGCAGCTTGGTAGCCGGGAGCTCCTACGAGCAGTACTTC
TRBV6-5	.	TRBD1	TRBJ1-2	CASSSTGIGYTF	TGTGCCAGCAGTTCGACAGGGATCGGCTACACCTTC
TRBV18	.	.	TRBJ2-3	CASSLLADTQYF	TGTGCCAGCTCACTTCTAGCGGATACGCAGTATTTT
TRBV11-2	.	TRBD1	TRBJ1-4	CASSPGTGVGEKLFF	TGTGCCAGCAGCCCGGGGACAGGTGTAGGTGAAAAACTGTTTTTT
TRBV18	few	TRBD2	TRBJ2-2	CASSPIAGDTGELFF	TGTGCCAGCTCACCTATAGCGGGAGACACCGGGGAGCTGTTTTTT
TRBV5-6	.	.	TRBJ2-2	CASSLADTGELFF	TGTGCCAGCAGCTTAGCGGACACCGGGGAGCTGTTTTTT
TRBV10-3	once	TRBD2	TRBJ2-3	CAISGTSGPDTQYF	TGTGCCATCAGCGGGACTAGCGGGCCGGATACGCAGTATTTT
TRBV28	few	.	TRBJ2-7	CASNKQGLGVGEQYF	TGTGCCAGCAACAAACAGGGATTAGGGGTGGGGGAGCAGTACTTC
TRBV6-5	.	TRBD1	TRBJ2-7	CASSYGQGFEQYF	TGTGCCAGCAGTTATGGACAGGGCTTCGAGCAGTACTTC
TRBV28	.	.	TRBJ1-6	CASTGILAYNSPLHF	TGTGCCAGCACCGGGATCTTAGCTTATAATTCACCCCTCCACTTT
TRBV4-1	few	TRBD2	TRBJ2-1	CASSPATSGRRAYNEQFF	TGCGCCAGCAGCCCCGCGACTAGCGGGAGACGAGCCTACAATGAGCAGTTCTTC
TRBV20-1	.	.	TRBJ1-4	CSASRGEKLFF	TGCAGTGCAAGTAGGGGGGAAAAACTGTTTTTT
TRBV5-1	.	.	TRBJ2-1	CASSLWHEQFF	TGCGCCAGCAGCTTGTGGCATGAGCAGTTCTTC
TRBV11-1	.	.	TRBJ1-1	CASSPTLTGTNTEAFF	TGTGCCAGCAGCCCCACCCTGACAGGCACCAACACTGAAGCTTTCTTT
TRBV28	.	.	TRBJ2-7	CASSLPAGGLYEQYF	TGTGCCAGCAGTCTACCGGCAGGGGGACTCTACGAGCAGTACTTC
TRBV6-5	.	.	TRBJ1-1	CASSYRGAKMNTEAFF	TGTGCCAGCAGTTATCGGGGGGCGAAGATGAACACTGAAGCTTTCTTT
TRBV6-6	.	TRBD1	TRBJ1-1	CASSYSRGLVGTEAFF	TGTGCCAGCAGTTACTCCAGGGGGCTGGTGGGGACTGAAGCTTTCTTT
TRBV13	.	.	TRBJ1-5	CASSFQGGNQPQHF	TGTGCCAGCAGCTTCCAGGGAGGAAATCAGCCCCAGCATTTT
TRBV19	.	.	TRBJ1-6	CASSTSGADSPLHF	TGTGCCAGTAGTACATCAGGGGCCGATTCACCCCTCCACTTT